The clone carrying this T cell receptor beta chain was counted many times. TCRbeta library preparation incorporated unique molecular identifiers. MiXCR, applied by TCRdb to the PCR reads, yields one record per CDR3 protein. The sample holds more than 150,000 distinct CDR3 sequences, roughly 14% seen once. The germline V gene has CDR1 SGHRS and CDR2 YFSETQ. The CDR3 runs 16 residues. J lost 6 bases, V lost 1 base, and 10 bases had no gene match. This sample is part of a study of T-cell reconstitution after alpha-beta-depleted transplantation in children. This chain connects TRBV5-1 to TRBJ2-7; TRBD1 aligns across 10 bases. The sequence came from a human donor who donated a stem cell graft to a child with acute lymphoblastic leukemia. Here the sequenced sample was PBMCs from the stem cell graft donor, taken from the stem cell graft. The CDR3 DNA reads as TGCGCCAGCAGCTTGACCAAAGGACAGGGGGGAGGCGAGCAGTACTTC. Translated: CASSLTKGQGGGEQYF.